These T cell receptor beta chains were read from a single sample in a study of CD8 T cells in Susac syndrome. In TCRdb, the immunoSEQ multiplex PCR reads were re-called with MiXCR into one record per CDR3 protein. The profile covers 100,000 to 150,000 distinct CDR3 sequences, with approximately 93% appearing a single time and approximately 0.093% taken by the ten largest. Sequencing used CD4+ T cells from PBMCs. These receptors all come from a human donor with multiple sclerosis. CDR3s include the opening cysteine and the closing phenylalanine or tryptophan. A D gene is named only where the DNA matches it firmly. Some rows mark clone size as missing; the rest say once, few, many or name a class of expanded clone.

V: TRBV9; size: NA; J: TRBJ2-7; D: NA; CDR3: CASSPGPPSSPEQYF; DNA: TGTGCCAGCAGCCCCGGGCCTCCGTCCTCACCGGAGCAGTACTTC
V: TRBV20-1; size: NA; J: TRBJ2-7; D: NA; CDR3: CSARSSYEQYF; DNA: TGCAGTGCGAGGAGCTCCTACGAGCAGTACTTC
V: TRBV20-1; size: few; J: TRBJ1-1; D: NA; CDR3: CSASLGAEAFF; DNA: TGCAGTGCATCGTTGGGGGCTGAAGCTTTCTTT
V: TRBV7-9; size: NA; J: TRBJ1-4; D: NA; CDR3: CASSLQGTNEKLFF; DNA: TGTGCCAGTTCCTTACAGGGAACTAATGAAAAACTGTTTTTT
V: TRBV20-1; size: NA; J: TRBJ1-2; D: TRBD1; CDR3: CSAEGQGFSGLTLGYTF; DNA: TGCAGTGCCGAGGGACAGGGATTTTCTGGACTAACGCTTGGCTACACCTTC
V: TRBV7-2; size: NA; J: TRBJ2-5; D: TRBD2; CDR3: CASSFRSGGRETQYF; DNA: TGTGCCAGCAGCTTCAGGAGCGGGGGGAGAGAGACCCAGTACTTC
V: TRBV3-1; size: NA; J: TRBJ2-2; D: NA; CDR3: CASSQPRDTANTGELFF; DNA: TGTGCCAGCAGCCAACCCCGGGACACAGCGAACACCGGGGAGCTGTTTTTT
V: TRBV6-6; size: NA; J: TRBJ2-1; D: TRBD2; CDR3: CASSKPGTSVNNEQFF; DNA: TGTGCCAGCAGTAAACCCGGGACTAGCGTCAACAATGAGCAGTTCTTC
V: TRBV12-3/TRBV12-4; size: NA; J: TRBJ1-3; D: NA; CDR3: CASRIHFYGDTIYF; DNA: TGTGCCAGCAGGATCCATTTCTATGGGGACACCATATATTTT
V: TRBV3-1; size: once; J: TRBJ1-6; D: TRBD1; CDR3: CASSPTDRDNSPLHF; DNA: TGTGCCAGCAGCCCGACGGACAGGGATAATTCACCCCTCCACTTT
V: TRBV5-6; size: once; J: TRBJ2-5; D: TRBD1; CDR3: CASSRTGTLGQETQYF; DNA: TGTGCCAGCAGCAGGACAGGAACATTAGGTCAAGAGACCCAGTACTTC
V: TRBV29-1; size: NA; J: TRBJ2-3; D: TRBD1; CDR3: CSVVGGLTDTQYF; DNA: TGCAGCGTTGTAGGGGGCTTGACAGATACGCAGTATTTT
V: TRBV20-1; size: NA; J: TRBJ2-3; D: TRBD1; CDR3: CSAKAFQGGTDTQYF; DNA: TGCAGTGCTAAAGCTTTCCAGGGGGGCACAGATACGCAGTATTTT
V: TRBV20-1; size: NA; J: TRBJ1-3; D: NA; CDR3: CSAPRPDSGNTIYF; DNA: TGCAGTGCTCCTCGGCCTGACTCTGGAAACACCATATATTTT
V: TRBV6-6; size: once; J: TRBJ2-4; D: NA; CDR3: CASAFRVASIDIQYF; DNA: TGTGCCAGCGCCTTTCGGGTTGCGTCCATCGACATTCAGTACTTC